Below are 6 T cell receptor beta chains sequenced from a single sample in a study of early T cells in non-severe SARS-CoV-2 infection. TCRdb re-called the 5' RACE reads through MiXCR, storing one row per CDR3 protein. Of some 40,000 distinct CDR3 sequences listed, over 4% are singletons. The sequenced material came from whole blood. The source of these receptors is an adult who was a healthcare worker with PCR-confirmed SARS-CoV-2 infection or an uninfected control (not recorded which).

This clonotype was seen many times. CDR3 protein: CASSRGGTGGESPLHF. In nucleotides, the CDR3 is TGTGCCAGCAGCCGAGGAGGGACAGGGGGAGAGTCACCCCTCCACTTT. The V gene is TRBV3-1, the J gene TRBJ1-6; 11 bases align to TRBD1. CDR1 and CDR2 (germline): LGHDT, YNNKEL (reference sequence). The trim removed 4 bases at V and 10 bases at J, leaving 9 bases unmatched. The CDR3 is 16 residues long. Together with reference TRBV3-1 and TRBJ1-6, the CDR3 gives the full variable domain: DTAVSQTPKYLVTQMGNDKSIKCEQNLGHDTMYWYKQDSKKFLKIMFSYNNKELIINETVPNRFSPKSPDKAHLNLHINSLELGDSAVYFCASSRGGTGGESPLHFGNGTRLTVT.

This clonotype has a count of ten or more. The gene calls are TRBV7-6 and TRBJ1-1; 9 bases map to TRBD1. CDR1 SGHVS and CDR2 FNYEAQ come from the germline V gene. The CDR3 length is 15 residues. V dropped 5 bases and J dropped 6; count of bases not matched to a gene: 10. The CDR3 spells CASSPRTGVSSEAFF. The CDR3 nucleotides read TGTGCCAGCAGCCCGAGGACAGGGGTCTCTTCTGAAGCTTTCTTT.

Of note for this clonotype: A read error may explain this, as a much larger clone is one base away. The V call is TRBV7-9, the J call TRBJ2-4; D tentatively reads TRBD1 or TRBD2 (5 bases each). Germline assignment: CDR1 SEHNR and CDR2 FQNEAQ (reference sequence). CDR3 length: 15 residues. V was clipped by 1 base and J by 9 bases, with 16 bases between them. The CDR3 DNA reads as TGTGCCAGCAGCTTAGACGGGGCTAAGGAAACCATTCAGTACTTC. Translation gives CASSLDGAKETIQYF.

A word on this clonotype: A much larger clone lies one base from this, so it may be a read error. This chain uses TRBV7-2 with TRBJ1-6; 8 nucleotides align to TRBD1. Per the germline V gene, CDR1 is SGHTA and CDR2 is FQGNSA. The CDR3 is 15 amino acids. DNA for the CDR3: TGTGTCAGCAGGGACAGGCCAAACTATAATTCACCCCTCCACTTT. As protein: CVSRDRPNYNSPLHF.

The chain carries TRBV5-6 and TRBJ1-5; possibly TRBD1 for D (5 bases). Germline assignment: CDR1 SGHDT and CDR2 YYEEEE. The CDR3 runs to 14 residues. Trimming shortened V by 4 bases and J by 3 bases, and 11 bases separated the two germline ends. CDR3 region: CASSVGTVNQPQHF. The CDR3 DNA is TGTGCCAGCAGCGTCGGGACCGTCAATCAGCCCCAGCATTTT.

The CDR3 loop reads CASRGQGNTGELFF. CDR3 DNA: TGTGCCAGCAGGGGTCAGGGAAACACCGGGGAGCTGTTTTTT. The chain couples TRBV4-2 to TRBJ2-2, with D perhaps TRBD1 (5 bases). CDR1 LGHNA and CDR2 YNFKEQ come from the germline V gene. With 6 bases removed from V and 2 bases from J, the gap between germline ends came to 10 bases. The CDR3 consists of 14 residues.